This is a list of T cell receptor beta chains from one sample in a study of CD8+CD57+ T cells in acquired aplastic anemia. TCRdb independently ran MiXCR on the reads; one entry per CDR3 protein. The sample records over 40,000 distinct CDR3 sequences, 60% to 80% being singletons. Sequenced input: sorted CD4+, CD8+, or CD8+CD57+ T cells (not recorded which) from PBMCs. The receptors derive from a human donor with aplastic anemia. CDR3s include the opening cysteine and the closing phenylalanine or tryptophan.

>TRBV20-1|TRBJ1-4
CSAPRRENEKLFF
>TRBV10-2|TRBJ2-5
CASSELRLGPETQYF
>TRBV13|TRBJ2-1
CASSLGWGGLQFF
>TRBV7-8|TRBJ2-7
CASSYSRGTRTYEQYF
>TRBV20-1|TRBJ1-1
CSASKGAEITEAFF
>TRBV6-2/TRBV6-3|TRBJ2-3
CASSYPSIPLSSTDTQYF
>TRBV15|TRBJ1-3
CATAARNGNTIYF
>TRBV10-3|TRBJ2-7
CATTGTGRYEQYF
>TRBV10-3|TRBJ1-6
CASATGGNSPLHF
>TRBV7-7|TRBJ2-5
CASSLLGGVGSSGSETQYF
>TRBV20-1|TRBJ2-4
CSARDSGATKNIQYF
>TRBV7-9|TRBJ2-5
CASRLAGQETQYF
>TRBV7-8|TRBJ2-5
CASSPLCF
>TRBV7-2|TRBJ2-1
CASSPPSYNEQFF
>TRBV29-1|TRBJ2-7
CSVIPGLAGAQREQYF
>TRBV10-1|TRBJ2-7
CASSESGGGFGEQYF
>TRBV24-1|TRBJ1-5
CATSEGDNQPQHF
>TRBV5-1|TRBJ2-5
CASSLGASGRWDQETQYF
>TRBV7-9|TRBJ2-1
CASSLGAEQFF
>TRBV15|TRBJ1-1
CATSRGGGAGTEAFF
>TRBV7-8|TRBJ2-5
CASSLASSGETQYF
>TRBV15|TRBJ2-7
CATSRDGSPGSYEQYF
>TRBV28|TRBJ1-1
CASSTDRGKADATEAFF
>TRBV7-2|TRBJ1-2
CASSFPNYGYTF
>TRBV7-8|TRBJ2-7
CASSLAGRDRGIFEQCF
>TRBV20-1|TRBJ2-7
CSASYRALGSYEQYF
>TRBV10-3|TRBJ2-5
CAISSTQETQYF
>TRBV7-9|TRBJ1-2
CASSLALGDYGYTF
>TRBV10-3|TRBJ1-2
CAISSDSNYGYTF
>TRBV19|TRBJ2-7
CASSIVFDGEQYF
>TRBV7-2|TRBJ1-2
CASSPRTGDYGYTF
>TRBV25-1|TRBJ1-2
CASSGQYYGYTF
>TRBV3-1|TRBJ2-5
CASSQGSGQGPGETQYF
>TRBV19|TRBJ1-6
CASGPSYSPLHF
>TRBV10-3|TRBJ2-7
CASRVGQGVYEQYF
>TRBV11-2|TRBJ2-3
CASSPLAGGYTDTQYF
>TRBV10-2|TRBJ1-2
CASSLDWTEDSYGYTF
>TRBV25-1|TRBJ1-6
CASSGRTGVNSPLHF
>TRBV19|TRBJ1-2
CASTGGLTGWDYGYTF
>TRBV11-2|TRBJ2-2
CASSLRGLAGPGELFF
>TRBV10-2|TRBJ2-1
CASREGLAGGVSYNEQFF
>TRBV10-3|TRBJ1-2
CAISESGGVYGYTF
>TRBV20-1|TRBJ1-6
CSARDAANYNSPLHF
>TRBV16|TRBJ2-1
CASSQYTGDEQFF